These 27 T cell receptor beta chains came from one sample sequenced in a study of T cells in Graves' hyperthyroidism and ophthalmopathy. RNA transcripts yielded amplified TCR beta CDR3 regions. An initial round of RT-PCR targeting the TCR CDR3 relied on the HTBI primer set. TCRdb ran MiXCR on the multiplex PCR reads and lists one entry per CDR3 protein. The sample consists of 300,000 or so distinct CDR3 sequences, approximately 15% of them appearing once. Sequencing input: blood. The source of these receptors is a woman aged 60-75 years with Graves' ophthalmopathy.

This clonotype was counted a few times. In DNA, the CDR3 is TGTGCCACCAGCAGAGATCGACGGGACGAGCAGTACTTC. As protein: CATSRDRRDEQYF. The chain is built from TRBV15 and TRBJ2-7; D gene ambiguous. The ends were cut back, 0 bases at V and 5 bases at J, with 8 bases in the middle. CDR1 and CDR2 (germline): LNHNV, YYDKDF (reference sequence). CDR3 length: 13 residues. The full variable domain, in which reference TRBV15 and TRBJ2-7 provide the parts outside the CDR3, is DAMVIQNPRYQVTQFGKPVTLSCSQTLNHNVMYWYQQKSSQAPKLLFHYYDKDFNNEADTPDNFQSRRPNTSFCFLDIRSPGLGDTAMYLCATSRDRRDEQYFGPGTRLTVT.

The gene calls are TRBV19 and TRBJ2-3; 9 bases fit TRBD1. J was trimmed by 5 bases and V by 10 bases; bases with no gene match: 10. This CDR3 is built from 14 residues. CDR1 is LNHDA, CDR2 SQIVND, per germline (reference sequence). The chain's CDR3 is CATQDRGEIDTQYF. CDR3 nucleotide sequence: TGTGCCACTCAGGACAGGGGTGAGATAGATACGCAGTATTTT.

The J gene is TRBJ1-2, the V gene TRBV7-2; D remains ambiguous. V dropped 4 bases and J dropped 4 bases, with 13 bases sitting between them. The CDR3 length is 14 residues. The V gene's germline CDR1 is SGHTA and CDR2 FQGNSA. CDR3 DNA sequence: TGTGCCAGCAGCTACCGGGTTACGGGCTATGGCTACACCTTC. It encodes CASSYRVTGYGYTF.

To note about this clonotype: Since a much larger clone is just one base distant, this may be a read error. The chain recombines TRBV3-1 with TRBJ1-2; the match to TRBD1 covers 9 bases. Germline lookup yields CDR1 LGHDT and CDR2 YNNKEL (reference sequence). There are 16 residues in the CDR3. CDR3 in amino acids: CTSSPDRGDPNYGYTF. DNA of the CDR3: TGTACCAGCAGCCCGGACAGGGGCGATCCAAACTATGGCTACACCTTC.

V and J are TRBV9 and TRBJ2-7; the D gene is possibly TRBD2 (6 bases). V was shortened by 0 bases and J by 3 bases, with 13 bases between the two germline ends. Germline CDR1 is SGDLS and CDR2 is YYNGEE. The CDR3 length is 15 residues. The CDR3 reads CASSVDGRSNYEQYF. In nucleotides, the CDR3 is TGTGCCAGCAGCGTAGACGGGAGATCGAACTACGAGCAGTACTTC.

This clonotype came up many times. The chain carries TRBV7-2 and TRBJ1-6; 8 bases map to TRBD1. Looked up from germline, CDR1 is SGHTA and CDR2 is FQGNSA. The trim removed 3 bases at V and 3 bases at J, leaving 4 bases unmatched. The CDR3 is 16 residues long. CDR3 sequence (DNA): TGTGCCAGCAGCTTGACCGGGACAGGCTATAATTCACCCCTCCACTTT. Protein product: CASSLTGTGYNSPLHF. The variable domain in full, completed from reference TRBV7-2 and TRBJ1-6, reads GAGVSQSPSNKVTEKGKDVELRCDPISGHTALYWYRQSLGQGLEFLIYFQGNSAPDKSGLPSDRFSAERTGGSVSTLTIQRTQQEDSAVYLCASSLTGTGYNSPLHFGNGTRLTVT.

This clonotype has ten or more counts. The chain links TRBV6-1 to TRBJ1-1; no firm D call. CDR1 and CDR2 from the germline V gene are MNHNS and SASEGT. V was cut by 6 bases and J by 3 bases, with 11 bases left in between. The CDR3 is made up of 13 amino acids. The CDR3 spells CASSPREDTEAFF. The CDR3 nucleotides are TGTGCCAGCAGCCCTCGGGAGGACACTGAAGCTTTCTTT.

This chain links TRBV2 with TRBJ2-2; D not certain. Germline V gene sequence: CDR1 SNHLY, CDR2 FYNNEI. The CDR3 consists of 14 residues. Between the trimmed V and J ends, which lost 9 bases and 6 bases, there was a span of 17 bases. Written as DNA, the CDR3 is TGTGCCAGTTGGGTTTCCCCAAACGCCGGGGAGCTGTTTTTT. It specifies CASWVSPNAGELFF.

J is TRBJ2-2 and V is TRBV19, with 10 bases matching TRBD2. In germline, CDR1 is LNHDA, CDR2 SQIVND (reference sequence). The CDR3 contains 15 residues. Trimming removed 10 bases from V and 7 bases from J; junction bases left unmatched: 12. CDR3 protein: CAIKGASGSSGELFF. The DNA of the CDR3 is TGTGCCATTAAAGGGGCTAGCGGGAGTAGCGGGGAGCTGTTTTTT.

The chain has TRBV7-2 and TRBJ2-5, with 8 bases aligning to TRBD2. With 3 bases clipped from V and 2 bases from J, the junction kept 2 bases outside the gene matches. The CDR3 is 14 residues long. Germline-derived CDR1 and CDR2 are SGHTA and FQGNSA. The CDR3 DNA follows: TGTGCCAGCAGCTTTCAGCGGGGGCAAGAGACCCAGTACTTC. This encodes CASSFQRGQETQYF.

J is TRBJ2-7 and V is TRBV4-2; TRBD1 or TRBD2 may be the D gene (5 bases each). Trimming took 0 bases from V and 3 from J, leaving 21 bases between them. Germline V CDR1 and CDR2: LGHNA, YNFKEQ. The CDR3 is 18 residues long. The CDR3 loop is CASSQDPLIGTVYYEQYF. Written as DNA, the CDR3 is TGTGCCAGCAGCCAAGACCCCTTAATCGGGACCGTGTACTACGAGCAGTACTTC.

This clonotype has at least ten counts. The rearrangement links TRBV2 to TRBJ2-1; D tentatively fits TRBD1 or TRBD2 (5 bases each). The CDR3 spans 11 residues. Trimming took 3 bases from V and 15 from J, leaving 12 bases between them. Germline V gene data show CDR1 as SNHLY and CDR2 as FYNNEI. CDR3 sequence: CASSETPGTFF. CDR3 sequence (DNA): TGTGCCAGCAGTGAGACGCCCGGGACGTTCTTC.

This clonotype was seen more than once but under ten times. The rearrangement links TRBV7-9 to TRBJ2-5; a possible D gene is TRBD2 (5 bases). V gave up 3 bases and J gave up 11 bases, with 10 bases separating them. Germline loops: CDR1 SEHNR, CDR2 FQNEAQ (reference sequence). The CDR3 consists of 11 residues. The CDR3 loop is CASSFEGLQYF. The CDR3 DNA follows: TGTGCCAGCAGCTTCGAGGGCCTTCAGTACTTC.

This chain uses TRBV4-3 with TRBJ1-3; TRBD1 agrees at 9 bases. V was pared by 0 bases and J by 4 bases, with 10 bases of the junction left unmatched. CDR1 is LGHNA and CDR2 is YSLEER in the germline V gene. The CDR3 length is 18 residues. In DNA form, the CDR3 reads TGCGCCAGCAGCCAAGAAAACAGGGGGCGCGGAGGGGGAAACACCATATATTTT. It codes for CASSQENRGRGGGNTIYF.

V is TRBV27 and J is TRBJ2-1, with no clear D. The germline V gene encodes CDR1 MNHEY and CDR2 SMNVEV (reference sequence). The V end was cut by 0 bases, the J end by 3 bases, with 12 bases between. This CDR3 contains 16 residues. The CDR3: CASSLSALSYYNEQFF. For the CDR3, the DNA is TGTGCCAGCAGTTTATCGGCCCTTTCGTACTACAATGAGCAGTTCTTC.

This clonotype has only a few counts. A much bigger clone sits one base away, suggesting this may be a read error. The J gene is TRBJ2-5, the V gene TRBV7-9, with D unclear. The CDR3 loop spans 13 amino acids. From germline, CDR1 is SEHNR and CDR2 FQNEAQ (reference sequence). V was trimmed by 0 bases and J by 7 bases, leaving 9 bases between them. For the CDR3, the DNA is TGTGCCAGCAGCTTAGCCATGTCAGGGACCCAGTACTTC. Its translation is CASSLAMSGTQYF.

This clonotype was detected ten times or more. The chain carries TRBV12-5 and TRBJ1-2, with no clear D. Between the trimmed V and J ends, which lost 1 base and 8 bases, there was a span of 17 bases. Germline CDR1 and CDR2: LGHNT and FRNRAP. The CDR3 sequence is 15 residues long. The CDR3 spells CASGLAPGLSWGYTF. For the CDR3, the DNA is TGTGCTAGTGGTTTGGCCCCGGGTCTCTCCTGGGGCTACACCTTC. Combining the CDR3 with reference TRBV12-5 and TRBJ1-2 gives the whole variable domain DARVTQTPRHKVTEMGQEVTMRCQPILGHNTVFWYRQTMMQGLELLAYFRNRAPLDDSGMPKDRFSAEMPDATLATLKIQPSEPRDSAVYFCASGLAPGLSWGYTFGSGTRLTVV.

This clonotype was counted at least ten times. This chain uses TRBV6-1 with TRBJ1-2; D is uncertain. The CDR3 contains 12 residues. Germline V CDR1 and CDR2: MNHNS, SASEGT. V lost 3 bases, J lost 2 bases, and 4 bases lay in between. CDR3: CASSEYNYGYTF. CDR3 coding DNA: TGTGCCAGCAGTGAGTACAACTATGGCTACACCTTC.

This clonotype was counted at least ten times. Here the CDR3 reads CSARIPGLAGTQYF. As DNA, the CDR3 is TGCAGTGCTAGAATACCGGGACTAGCGGGGACCCAGTACTTC. The chain is built from TRBV20-1 and TRBJ2-5, with 12 positions matching TRBD2. The CDR3 is made up of 14 amino acids. Per germline, CDR1 DFQATT and CDR2 SNEGSKA (reference sequence). The V gene end was trimmed by 2 bases and the J gene end by 7 bases; junction bases not matched to a gene: 5.

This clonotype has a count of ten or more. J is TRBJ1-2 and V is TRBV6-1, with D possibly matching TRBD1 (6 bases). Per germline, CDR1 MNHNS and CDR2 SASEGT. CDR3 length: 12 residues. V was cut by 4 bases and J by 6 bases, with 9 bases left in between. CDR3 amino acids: CASSVGADGYTF. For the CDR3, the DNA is TGTGCCAGCAGTGTGGGGGCTGATGGCTACACCTTC.

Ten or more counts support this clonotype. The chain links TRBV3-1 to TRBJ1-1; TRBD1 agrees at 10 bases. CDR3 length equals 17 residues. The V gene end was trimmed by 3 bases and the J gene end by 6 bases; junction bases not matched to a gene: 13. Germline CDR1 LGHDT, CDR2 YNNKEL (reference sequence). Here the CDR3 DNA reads TGTGCCAGCAGCCATCGTGGACAGGGGGAGTATATGGCTGAAGCTTTCTTT. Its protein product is CASSHRGQGEYMAEAFF.

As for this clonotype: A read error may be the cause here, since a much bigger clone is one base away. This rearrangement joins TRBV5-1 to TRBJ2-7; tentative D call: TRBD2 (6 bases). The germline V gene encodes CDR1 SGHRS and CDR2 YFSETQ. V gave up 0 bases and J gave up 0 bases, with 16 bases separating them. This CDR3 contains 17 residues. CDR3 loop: CASSLATWDSSSYEQYF. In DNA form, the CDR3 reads TGCGCCAGCAGCTTGGCGACTTGGGACTCAAGCTCCTACGAGCAGTACTTC.

As DNA, the CDR3 is TGTGCCAGCAGCCCCTTGGTAGGCTACGAGCAGTACTTC. Encoded protein: CASSPLVGYEQYF. The rearrangement joins TRBV4-2 to TRBJ2-7, with no clear D. CDR3 length equals 13 residues. The germline V gene encodes CDR1 LGHNA and CDR2 YNFKEQ. The V and J ends lost 4 bases and 3 bases respectively, with 10 bases between them.

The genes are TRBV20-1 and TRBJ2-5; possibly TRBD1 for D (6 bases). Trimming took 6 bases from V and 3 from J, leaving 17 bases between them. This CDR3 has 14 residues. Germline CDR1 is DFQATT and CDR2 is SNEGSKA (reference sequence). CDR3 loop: CSAKRRTAKETQYF. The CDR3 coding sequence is TGCAGTGCCAAGCGGAGGACAGCCAAAGAGACCCAGTACTTC.

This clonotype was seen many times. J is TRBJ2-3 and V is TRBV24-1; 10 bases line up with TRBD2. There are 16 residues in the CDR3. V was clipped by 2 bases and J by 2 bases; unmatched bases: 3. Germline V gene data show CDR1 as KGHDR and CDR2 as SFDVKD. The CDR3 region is CATSDYLAGDTDTQYF. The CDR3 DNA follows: TGTGCCACCAGTGATTACCTAGCGGGGGACACAGATACGCAGTATTTT.

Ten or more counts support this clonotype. This chain's CDR3 is CASTVGQRENSPLHF. DNA for the CDR3: TGTGCCAGCACCGTTGGACAGAGAGAAAATTCACCCCTCCACTTT. The chain recombines TRBV5-4 with TRBJ1-6; tentative D call: TRBD1 (6 bases). Looked up from germline, CDR1 is SGHNT and CDR2 is YYREEE (reference sequence). Trimming took off 6 bases at V and 7 bases at J, with 17 bases between the two ends. The CDR3 covers 15 residues.

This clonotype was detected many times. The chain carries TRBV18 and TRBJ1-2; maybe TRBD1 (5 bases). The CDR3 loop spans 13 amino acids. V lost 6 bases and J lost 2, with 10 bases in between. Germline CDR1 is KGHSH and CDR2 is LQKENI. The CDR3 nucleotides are TGTGCCAGCTCCCGCGAGGGGAACTATGGCTACACCTTC. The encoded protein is CASSREGNYGYTF.